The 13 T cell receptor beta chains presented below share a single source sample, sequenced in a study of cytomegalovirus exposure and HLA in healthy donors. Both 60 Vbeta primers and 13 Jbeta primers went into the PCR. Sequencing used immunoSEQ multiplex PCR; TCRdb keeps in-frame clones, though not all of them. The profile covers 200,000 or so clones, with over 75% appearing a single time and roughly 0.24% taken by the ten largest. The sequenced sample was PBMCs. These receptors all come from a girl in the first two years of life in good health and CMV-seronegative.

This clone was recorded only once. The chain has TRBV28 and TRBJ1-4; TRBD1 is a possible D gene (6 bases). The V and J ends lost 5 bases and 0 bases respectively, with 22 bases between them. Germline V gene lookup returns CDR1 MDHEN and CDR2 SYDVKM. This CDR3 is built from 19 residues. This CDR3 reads CASSPYWGPGQATNEKLFF. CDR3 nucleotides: TGTGCCAGCAGTCCTTATTGGGGGCCCGGCCAGGCAACTAATGAAAAACTGTTTTTT.

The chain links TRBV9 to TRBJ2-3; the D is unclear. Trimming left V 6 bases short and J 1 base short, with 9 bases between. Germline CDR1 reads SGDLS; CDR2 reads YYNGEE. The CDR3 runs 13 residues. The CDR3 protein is CASTTFGTDTQYF. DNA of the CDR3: TGTGCCAGCACGACATTTGGCACAGATACGCAGTATTTT.

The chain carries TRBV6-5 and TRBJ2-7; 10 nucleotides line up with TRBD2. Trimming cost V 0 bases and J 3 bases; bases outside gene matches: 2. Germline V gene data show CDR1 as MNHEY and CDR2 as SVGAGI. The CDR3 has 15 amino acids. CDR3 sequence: CASSYSASGSYEQYF. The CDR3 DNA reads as TGTGCCAGCAGTTACTCGGCTAGCGGGAGCTACGAGCAGTACTTC.

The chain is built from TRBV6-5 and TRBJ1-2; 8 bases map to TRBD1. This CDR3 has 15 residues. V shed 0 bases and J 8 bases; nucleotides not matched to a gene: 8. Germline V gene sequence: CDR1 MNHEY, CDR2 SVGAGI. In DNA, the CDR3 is TGTGCCAGCAGTTACTCGCTCCCGGGGGACAGGGGCTACACCTTC. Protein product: CASSYSLPGDRGYTF.

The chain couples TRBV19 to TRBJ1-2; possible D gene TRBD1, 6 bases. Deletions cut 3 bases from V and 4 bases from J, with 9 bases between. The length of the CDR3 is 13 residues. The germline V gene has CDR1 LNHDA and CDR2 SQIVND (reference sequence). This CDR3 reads CASSIGGAYGYTF. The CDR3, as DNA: TGTGCCAGTAGTATCGGGGGGGCCTATGGCTACACCTTC.

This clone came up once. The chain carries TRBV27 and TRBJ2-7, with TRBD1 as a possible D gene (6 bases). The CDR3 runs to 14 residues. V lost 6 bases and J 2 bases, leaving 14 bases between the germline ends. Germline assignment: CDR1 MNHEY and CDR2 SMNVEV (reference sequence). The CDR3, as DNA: TGTGCCAGCAGAAACTACAGGGAACCCTACGAGCAGTACTTC. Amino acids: CASRNYREPYEQYF.

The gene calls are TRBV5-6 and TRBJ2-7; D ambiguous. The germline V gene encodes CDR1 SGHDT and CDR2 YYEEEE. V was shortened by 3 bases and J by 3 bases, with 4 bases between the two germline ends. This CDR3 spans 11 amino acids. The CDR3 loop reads CASSSRYEQYF. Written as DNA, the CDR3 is TGTGCCAGCAGCTCCCGCTACGAGCAGTACTTC.

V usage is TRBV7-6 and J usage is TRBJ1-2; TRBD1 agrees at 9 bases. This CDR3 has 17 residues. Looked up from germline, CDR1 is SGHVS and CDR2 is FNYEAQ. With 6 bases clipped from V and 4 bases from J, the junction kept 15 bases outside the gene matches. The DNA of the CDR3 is TGTGCCAGCAGTCTAGAGCCGGACAGGGGTTTTGCCTATGGCTACACCTTC. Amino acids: CASSLEPDRGFAYGYTF.

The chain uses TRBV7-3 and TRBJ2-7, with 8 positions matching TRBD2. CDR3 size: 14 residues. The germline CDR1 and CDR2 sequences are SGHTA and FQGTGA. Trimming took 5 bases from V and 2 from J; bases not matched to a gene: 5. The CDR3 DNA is TGTGCCAGCAGCCCTACTAGCGGTCCCTACGAGCAGTACTTC. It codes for CASSPTSGPYEQYF.

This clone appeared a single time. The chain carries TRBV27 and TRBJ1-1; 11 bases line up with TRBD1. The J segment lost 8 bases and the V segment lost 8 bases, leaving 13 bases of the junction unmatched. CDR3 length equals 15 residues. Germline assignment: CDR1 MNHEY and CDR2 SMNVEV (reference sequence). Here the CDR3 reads CASYPNRDRGSEAFF. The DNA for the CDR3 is TGTGCCAGCTACCCAAACCGGGACAGGGGGTCCGAAGCTTTCTTT.

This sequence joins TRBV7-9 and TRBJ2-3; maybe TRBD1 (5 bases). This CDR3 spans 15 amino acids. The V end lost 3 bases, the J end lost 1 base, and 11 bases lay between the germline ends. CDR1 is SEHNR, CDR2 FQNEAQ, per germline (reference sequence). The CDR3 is CASSFPARGTDTQYF. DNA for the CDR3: TGTGCCAGCAGCTTCCCGGCCAGGGGCACAGATACGCAGTATTTT.

This CDR3 is CASSQVTGVFYEQFF. DNA of the CDR3: TGCGCCAGCAGCCAAGTAACAGGGGTCTTCTACGAGCAGTTCTTC. The chain couples TRBV4-1 to TRBJ2-1, with TRBD1 matching over 7 bases. J lost 10 bases, V lost 1 base, and 10 bases had no gene match. Germline V lookup: CDR1 MGHRA, CDR2 YSYEKL. The length of the CDR3 is 15 residues.

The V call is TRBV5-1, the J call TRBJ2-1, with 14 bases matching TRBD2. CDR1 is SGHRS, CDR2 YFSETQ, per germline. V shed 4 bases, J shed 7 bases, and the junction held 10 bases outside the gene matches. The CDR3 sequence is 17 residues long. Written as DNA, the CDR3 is TGCGCCAGCAGCCAGACTAGCGGGGGGGCGTTTATGAATGAGCAGTTCTTC. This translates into CASSQTSGGAFMNEQFF.